This T cell receptor beta chain was identified during a study of shared clonotypes between healthy human individuals. Study summary: Per donor, CD8 memory used one plate, CD8 naive used two, CD4 memory used three and CD4 naive used three.

The CD4+ fraction was divided into a CD45RA+ naive subset and a CD45RA-negative memory subset. The CDR3 is 15 residues long. The germline CDR1 and CDR2 sequences are SGHAT and FQNNGV. The V end lost 0 bases, the J end lost 3 bases, and 8 bases lay between the germline ends. Sequenced by immunoSEQ multiplex PCR; TCRdb stores in-frame clones only, minus some. The table has approximately 530,000 clones, 90% to 96% seen once; the top ten hold under 0.06%. The rearrangement joins TRBV11-2 to TRBJ2-2, with no clear D. The sequence was collected from a woman in her twenties or thirties in good health. Sequenced input: naive CD4+ T cells sorted from blood. Subset denoted: CD45RA+ positively selected. CDR3 coding DNA: TGTGCCAGCAGCTTAGACCGGGCGGACACCGGGGAGCTGTTTTTT. As protein: CASSLDRADTGELFF.